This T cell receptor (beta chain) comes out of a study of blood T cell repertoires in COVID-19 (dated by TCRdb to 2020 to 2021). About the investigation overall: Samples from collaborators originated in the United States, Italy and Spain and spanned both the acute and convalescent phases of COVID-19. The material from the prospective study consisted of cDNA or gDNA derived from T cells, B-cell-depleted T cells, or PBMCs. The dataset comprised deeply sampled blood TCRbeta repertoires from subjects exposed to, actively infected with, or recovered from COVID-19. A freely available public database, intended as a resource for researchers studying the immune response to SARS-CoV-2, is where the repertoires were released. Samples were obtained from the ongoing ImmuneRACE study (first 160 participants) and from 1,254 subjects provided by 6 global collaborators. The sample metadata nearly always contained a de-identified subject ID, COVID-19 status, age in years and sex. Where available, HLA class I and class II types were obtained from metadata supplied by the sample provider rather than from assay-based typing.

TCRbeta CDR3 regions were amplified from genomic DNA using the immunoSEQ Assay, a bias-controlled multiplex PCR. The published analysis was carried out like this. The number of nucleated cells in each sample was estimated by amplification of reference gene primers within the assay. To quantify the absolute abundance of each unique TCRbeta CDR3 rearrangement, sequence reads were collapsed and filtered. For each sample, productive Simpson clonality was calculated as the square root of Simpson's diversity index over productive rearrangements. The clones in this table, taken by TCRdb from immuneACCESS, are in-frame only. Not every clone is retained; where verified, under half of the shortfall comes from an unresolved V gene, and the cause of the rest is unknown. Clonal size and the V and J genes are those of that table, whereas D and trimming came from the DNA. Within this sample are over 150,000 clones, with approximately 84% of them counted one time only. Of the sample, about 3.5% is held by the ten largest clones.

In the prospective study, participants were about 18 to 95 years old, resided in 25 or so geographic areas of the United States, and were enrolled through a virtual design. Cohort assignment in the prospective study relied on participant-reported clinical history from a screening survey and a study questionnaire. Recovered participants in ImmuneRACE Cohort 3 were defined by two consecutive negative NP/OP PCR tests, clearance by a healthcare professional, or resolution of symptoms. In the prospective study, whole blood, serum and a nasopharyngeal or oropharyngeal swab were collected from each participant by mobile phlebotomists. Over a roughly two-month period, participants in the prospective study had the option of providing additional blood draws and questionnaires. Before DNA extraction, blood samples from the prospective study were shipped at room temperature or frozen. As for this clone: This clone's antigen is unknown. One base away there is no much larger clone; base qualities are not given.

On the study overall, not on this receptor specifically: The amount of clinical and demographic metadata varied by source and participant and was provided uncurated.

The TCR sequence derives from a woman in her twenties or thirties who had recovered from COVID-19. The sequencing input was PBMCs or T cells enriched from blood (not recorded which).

In nucleotides, the sequence is TGTGCCAGTAGTATCGGGACACCTGAAAAACTGTTTTTT. Translated, it reads CASSIGTPEKLFF. The sequence joins TRBV19 to TRBJ1-4, with TRBD1 as a weak D call on 6 bases. The CDR3 sequence holds 13 residues, the cysteine and phenylalanine included. Kept here is only the CDR3 DNA, which spans 39 bases and is read in frame from base 1. The germline ends are 9 bases apart after V is trimmed by 3 bases and J by 7 bases. From the germline V gene (reference sequence), CDR1 is LNHDA and CDR2 is SQIVND.